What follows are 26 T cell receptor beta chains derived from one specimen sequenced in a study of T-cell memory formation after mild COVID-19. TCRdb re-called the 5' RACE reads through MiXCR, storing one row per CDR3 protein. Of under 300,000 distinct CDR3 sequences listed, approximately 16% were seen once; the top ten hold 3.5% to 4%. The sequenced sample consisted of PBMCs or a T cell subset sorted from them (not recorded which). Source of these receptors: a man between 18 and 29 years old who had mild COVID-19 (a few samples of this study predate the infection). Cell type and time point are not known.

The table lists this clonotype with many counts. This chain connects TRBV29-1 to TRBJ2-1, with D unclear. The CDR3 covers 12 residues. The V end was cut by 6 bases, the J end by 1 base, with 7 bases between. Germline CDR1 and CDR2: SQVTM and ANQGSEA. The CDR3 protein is CSVAWSYNEQFF. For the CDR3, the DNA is TGCAGCGTGGCCTGGTCCTACAATGAGCAGTTCTTC.

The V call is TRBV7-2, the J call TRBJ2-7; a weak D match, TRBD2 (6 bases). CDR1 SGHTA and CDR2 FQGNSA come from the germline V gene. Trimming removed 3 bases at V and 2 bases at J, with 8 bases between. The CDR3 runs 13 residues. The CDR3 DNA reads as TGTGCCAGCAGCTTTGGGGGGACCTACGAGCAGTACTTC. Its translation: CASSFGGTYEQYF. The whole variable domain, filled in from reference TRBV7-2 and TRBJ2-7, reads GAGVSQSPSNKVTEKGKDVELRCDPISGHTALYWYRQSLGQGLEFLIYFQGNSAPDKSGLPSDRFSAERTGGSVSTLTIQRTQQEDSAVYLCASSFGGTYEQYFGPGTRLTVT.

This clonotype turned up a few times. The CDR3 spells CASSFSIAKNIQYF. CDR3 nucleotide sequence: TGTGCCAGCAGCTTCAGTATAGCCAAAAACATTCAGTACTTC. The chain recombines TRBV7-8 with TRBJ2-4; no clear D. Germline assignment: CDR1 SGHVS and CDR2 FQNEAQ. The CDR3 is 14 residues long. Trimming stripped 3 bases from V and 0 bases from J, with 6 bases between.

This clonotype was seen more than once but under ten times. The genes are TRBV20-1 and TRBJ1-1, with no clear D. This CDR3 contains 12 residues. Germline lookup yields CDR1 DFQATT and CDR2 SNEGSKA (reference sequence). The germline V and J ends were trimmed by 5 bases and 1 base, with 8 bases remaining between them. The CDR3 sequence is CSADTGNTEAFF. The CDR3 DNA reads TGCAGTGCTGATACGGGGAACACTGAAGCTTTCTTT.

In nucleotides, the CDR3 is TGTGCCAGCAGCTTGGGCAGCCCCGATCGCTACACCTTC. It yields the protein CASSLGSPDRYTF. The J gene is TRBJ1-2, the V gene TRBV5-5; D gene unclear. Trimming stripped 0 bases from V and 9 bases from J, with 12 bases between. Per germline, CDR1 SGHKS and CDR2 YYEKEE (reference sequence). The CDR3 extends over 13 amino acids.

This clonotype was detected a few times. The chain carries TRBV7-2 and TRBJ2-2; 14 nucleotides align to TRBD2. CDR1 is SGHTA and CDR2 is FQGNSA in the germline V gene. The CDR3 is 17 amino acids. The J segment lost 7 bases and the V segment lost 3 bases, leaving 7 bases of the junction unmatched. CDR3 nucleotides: TGTGCCAGCAGCTTGGGACTAGCGGGGGCCCGGGTCGGGGAGCTGTTTTTT. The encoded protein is CASSLGLAGARVGELFF.

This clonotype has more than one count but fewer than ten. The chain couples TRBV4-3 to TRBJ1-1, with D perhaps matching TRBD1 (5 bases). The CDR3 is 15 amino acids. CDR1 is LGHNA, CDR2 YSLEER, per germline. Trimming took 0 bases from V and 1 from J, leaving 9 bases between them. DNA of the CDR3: TGCGCCAGCAGCCAAGATAACGGACAGAACACTGAAGCTTTCTTT. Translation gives CASSQDNGQNTEAFF.

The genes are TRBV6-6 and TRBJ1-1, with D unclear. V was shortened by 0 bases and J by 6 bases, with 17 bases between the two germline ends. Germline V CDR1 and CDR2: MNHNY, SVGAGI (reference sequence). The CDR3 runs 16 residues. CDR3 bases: TGTGCCAGCAGTTACTCCCCCGACCGTCAGAGGCCTGAAGCTTTCTTT. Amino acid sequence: CASSYSPDRQRPEAFF.

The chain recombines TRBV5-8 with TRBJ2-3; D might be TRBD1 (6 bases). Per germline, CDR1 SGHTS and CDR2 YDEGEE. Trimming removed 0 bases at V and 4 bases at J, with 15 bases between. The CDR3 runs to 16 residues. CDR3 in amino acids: CASSLGTQGKADTQYF. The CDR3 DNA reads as TGTGCCAGCAGCTTGGGAACCCAGGGGAAAGCAGATACGCAGTATTTT. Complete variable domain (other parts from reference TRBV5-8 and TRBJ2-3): EAGVTQSPTHLIKTRGQQATLRCSPISGHTSVYWYQQALGLGLQFLLWYDEGEERNRGNFPPRFSGRQFPNYSSELNVNALELEDSALYLCASSLGTQGKADTQYFGPGTRLTVL.

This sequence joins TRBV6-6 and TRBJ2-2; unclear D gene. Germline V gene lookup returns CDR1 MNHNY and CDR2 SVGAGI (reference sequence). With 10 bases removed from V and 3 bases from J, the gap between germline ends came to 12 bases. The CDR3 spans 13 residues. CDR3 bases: TGTGCCACGAAGGTGTTCCACACCGGGGAGCTGTTTTTT. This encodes CATKVFHTGELFF.

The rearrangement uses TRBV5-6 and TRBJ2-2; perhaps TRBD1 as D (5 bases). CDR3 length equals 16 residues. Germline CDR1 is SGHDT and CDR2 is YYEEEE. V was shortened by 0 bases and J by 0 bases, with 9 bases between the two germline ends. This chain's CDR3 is CASSLEQAANTGELFF. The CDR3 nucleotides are TGTGCCAGCAGCTTGGAACAGGCCGCGAACACCGGGGAGCTGTTTTTT.

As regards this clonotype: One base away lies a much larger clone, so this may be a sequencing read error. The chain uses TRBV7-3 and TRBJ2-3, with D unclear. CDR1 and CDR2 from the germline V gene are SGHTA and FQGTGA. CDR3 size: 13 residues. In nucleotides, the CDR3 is TGTGCCAGCAGCCCCCACAACACATATACGCAGTATTTT. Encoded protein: CASSPHNTYTQYF.

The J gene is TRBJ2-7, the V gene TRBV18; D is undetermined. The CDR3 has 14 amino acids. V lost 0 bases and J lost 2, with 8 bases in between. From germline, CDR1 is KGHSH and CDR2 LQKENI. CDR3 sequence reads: CASSPPTDPYEQYV. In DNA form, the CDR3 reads TGTGCCAGCTCACCACCGACTGACCCCTACGAGCAGTACGTC.

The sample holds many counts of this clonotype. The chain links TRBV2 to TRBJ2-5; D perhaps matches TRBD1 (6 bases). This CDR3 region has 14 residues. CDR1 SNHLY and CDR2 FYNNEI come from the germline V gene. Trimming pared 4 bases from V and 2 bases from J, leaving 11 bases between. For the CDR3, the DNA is TGTGCCAGCAGTGTGGACAGCGTACAAGAGACCCAGTACTTC. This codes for CASSVDSVQETQYF.

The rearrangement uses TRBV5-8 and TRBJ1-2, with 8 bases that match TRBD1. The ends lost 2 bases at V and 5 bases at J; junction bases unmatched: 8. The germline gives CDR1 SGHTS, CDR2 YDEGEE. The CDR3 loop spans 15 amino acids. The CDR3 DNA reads TGTGCCAGCAGCTTCCAGGACAGGGCGGGATATGGCTACACCTTC. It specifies CASSFQDRAGYGYTF.

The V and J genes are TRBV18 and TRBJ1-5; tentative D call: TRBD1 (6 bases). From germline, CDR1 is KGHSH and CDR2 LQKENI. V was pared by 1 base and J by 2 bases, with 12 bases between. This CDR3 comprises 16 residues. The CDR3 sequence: CASSPRGRGGNQPQHF. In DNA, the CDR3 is TGTGCCAGCTCACCACGGGGCAGGGGCGGCAATCAGCCCCAGCATTTT.

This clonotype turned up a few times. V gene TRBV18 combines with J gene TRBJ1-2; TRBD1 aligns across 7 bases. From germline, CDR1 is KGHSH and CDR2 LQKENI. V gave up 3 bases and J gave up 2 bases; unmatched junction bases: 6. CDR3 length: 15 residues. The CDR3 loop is CASSPHDRANYGYTF. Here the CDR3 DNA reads TGTGCCAGCTCACCCCACGACAGGGCCAACTATGGCTACACCTTC.

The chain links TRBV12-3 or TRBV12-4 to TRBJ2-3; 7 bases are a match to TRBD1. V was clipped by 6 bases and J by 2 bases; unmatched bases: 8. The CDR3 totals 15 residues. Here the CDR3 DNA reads TGTGCCAGCAGCCCTGGACAGGTGAACACAGATACGCAGTATTTT. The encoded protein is CASSPGQVNTDTQYF.

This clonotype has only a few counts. The CDR3 region is CATSDLMRGGDNEQFF. DNA of the CDR3: TGTGCCACCAGTGATTTAATGCGGGGGGGAGACAATGAGCAGTTCTTC. The chain links TRBV24-1 to TRBJ2-1, with 9 bases matching TRBD2. The V gene's germline CDR1 is KGHDR and CDR2 SFDVKD. V lost 1 base and J lost 5; bases outside the gene matches: 5. This CDR3 spans 16 amino acids.

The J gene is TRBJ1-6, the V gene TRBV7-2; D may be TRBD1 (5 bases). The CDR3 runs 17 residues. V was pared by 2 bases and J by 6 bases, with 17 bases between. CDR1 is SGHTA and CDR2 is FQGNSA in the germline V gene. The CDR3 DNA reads TGTGCCAGCAGCTTAAGGGCTGGGGGTGGTCTTAATTCACCCCTCCACTTT. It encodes CASSLRAGGGLNSPLHF.

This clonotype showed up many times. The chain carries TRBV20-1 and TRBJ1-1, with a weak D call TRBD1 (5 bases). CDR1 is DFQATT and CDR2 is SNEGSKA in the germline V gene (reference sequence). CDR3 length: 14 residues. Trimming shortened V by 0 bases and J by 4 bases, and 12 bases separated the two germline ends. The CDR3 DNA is TGCAGTGCTAGAGAGGGGCCAGGCGTCACTGAAGCTTTCTTT. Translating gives CSAREGPGVTEAFF.

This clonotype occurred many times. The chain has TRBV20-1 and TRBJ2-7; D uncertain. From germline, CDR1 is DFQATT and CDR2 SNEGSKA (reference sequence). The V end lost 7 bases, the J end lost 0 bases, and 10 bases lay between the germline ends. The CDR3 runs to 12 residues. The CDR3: CSVEDLSYEQYF. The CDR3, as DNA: TGCAGTGTTGAGGATCTCTCCTACGAGCAGTACTTC.

CDR3 DNA: TGTGCCAGCAGTGATAAATGGAGGGTCTACGAGCAGTACTTC. Translation gives CASSDKWRVYEQYF. The chain employs TRBV6-4 and TRBJ2-7, with a weak D call TRBD2 (6 bases). V was cut by 3 bases and J by 3 bases, with 12 bases left in between. Per germline, CDR1 MRHNA and CDR2 SNTAGT. The CDR3 length is 14 residues.

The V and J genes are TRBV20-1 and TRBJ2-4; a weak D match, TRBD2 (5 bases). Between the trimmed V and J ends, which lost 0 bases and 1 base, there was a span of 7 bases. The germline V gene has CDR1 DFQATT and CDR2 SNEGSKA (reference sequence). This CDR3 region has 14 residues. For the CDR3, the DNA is TGCAGTGCTAGAGAGGGAGCCGCCAAAAACATTCAGTACTTC. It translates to CSAREGAAKNIQYF.

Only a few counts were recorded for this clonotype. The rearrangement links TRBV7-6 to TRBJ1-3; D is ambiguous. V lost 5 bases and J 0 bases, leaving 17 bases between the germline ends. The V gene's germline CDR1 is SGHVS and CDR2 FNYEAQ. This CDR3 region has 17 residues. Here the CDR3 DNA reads TGTGCCAGCAGCCCCTTGTTGGTAAAGAGCTCTGGAAACACCATATATTTT. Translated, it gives CASSPLLVKSSGNTIYF.

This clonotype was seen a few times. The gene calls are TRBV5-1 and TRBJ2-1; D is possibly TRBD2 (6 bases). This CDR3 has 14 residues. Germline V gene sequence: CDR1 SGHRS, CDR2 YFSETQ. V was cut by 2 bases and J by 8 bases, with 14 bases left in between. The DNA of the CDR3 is TGCGCCAGCAGCTTAAACTCGGGGGTCGATGAGCAGTTCTTC. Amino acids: CASSLNSGVDEQFF.